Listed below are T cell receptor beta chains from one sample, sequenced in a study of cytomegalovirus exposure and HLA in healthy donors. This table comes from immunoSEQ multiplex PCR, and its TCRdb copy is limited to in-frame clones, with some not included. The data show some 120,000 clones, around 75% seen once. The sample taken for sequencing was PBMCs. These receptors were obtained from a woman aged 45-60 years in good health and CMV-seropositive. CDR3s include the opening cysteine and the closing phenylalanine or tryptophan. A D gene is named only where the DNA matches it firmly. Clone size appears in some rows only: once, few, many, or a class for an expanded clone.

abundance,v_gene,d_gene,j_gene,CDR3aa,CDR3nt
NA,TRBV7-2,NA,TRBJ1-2,CASGGQISNYGYTF,TGTGCCAGCGGAGGGCAGATCTCTAACTATGGCTACACCTTC
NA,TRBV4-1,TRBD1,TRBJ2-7,CASSQVLTGPSYEQYF,TGCGCCAGCAGCCAAGTGCTGACAGGGCCCTCCTACGAGCAGTACTTC
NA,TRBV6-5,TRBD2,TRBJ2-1,CASSRTSGGYNEQFF,TGTGCCAGCAGTCGGACTAGCGGGGGGTACAATGAGCAGTTCTTC
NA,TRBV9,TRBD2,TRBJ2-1,CASSSSGTWNEQFF,TGTGCCAGCAGTTCTAGCGGGACGTGGAATGAGCAGTTCTTC
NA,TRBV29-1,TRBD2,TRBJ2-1,CSVDPGLAGDLFF,TGCAGCGTTGATCCTGGACTAGCGGGAGATCTGTTCTTC
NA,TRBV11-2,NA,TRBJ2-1,CASSLGLANDEQFF,TGTGCCAGCAGCTTAGGCCTAGCGAACGATGAGCAGTTCTTC
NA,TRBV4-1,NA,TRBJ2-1,CASSQVTRDNEQFF,TGCGCCAGCAGCCAAGTAACGAGAGATAATGAGCAGTTCTTC
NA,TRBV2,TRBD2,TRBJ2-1,CASSASGLAGGRQFF,TGTGCCAGCAGTGCCTCGGGACTAGCGGGAGGGCGGCAGTTCTTC
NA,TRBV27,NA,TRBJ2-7,CASSPVGGPPNEQYF,TGTGCCAGCAGTCCGGTCGGGGGACCCCCTAATGAGCAGTACTTC
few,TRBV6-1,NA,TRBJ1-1,CASSVVTQGEAFF,TGTGCCAGCAGTGTAGTCACCCAGGGGGAAGCTTTCTTT
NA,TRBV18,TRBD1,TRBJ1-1,CASSRQGDTEAFF,TGTGCCAGCTCACGACAGGGTGACACTGAAGCTTTCTTT
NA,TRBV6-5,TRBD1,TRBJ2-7,CASSEQGIAYEQYF,TGTGCCAGCAGTGAACAGGGGATTGCCTACGAGCAGTACTTC
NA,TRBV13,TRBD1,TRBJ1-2,CASSPQGQGDLRGYTF,TGTGCCAGCAGCCCCCAGGGACAGGGAGATTTGCGAGGCTACACCTTC
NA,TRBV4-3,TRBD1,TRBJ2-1,CASSQVRGQGTYNEQFF,TGCGCCAGCAGCCAAGTAAGGGGACAGGGCACCTACAATGAGCAGTTCTTC
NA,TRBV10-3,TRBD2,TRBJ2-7,CAISESGGSSYEQYF,TGTGCCATCAGTGAGTCGGGAGGGTCCTCCTACGAGCAGTACTTC
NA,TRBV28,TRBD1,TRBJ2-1,CASSETGIDEQFF,TGTGCCAGCAGTGAGACAGGGATCGATGAGCAGTTCTTC
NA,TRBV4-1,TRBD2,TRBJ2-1,CASSHHPRVQPASGVIRQFF,TGCGCCAGCAGCCACCACCCCAGAGTACAGCCCGCTAGCGGGGTAATCAGGCAGTTCTTC
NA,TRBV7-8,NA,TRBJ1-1,CASSLSGDTEAFF,TGTGCCAGCAGCTTATCGGGGGACACTGAAGCTTTCTTT
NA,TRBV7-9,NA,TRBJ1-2,CSSSQSPVNYGYTF,TGTTCCAGCAGCCAATCCCCAGTTAACTATGGCTACACCTTC
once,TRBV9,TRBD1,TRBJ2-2,CASSVEGRGRGGELFF,TGTGCCAGCAGCGTAGAGGGTAGGGGGCGAGGCGGGGAGCTGTTTTTT
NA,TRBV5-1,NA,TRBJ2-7,CASTPGGGEQYF,TGCGCCAGCACACCCGGAGGAGGCGAGCAGTACTTC
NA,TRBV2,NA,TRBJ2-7,CASSEGGLEQYF,TGTGCCAGCAGTGAAGGAGGGCTCGAGCAGTACTTC
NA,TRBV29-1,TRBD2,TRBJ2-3,CSVEGWPSGGSTDTQYF,TGCAGCGTTGAAGGGTGGCCTAGCGGGGGTAGCACAGATACGCAGTATTTT
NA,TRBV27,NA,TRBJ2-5,CASMLRGGAQYF,TGTGCCAGCATGTTACGGGGTGGGGCCCAGTACTTC
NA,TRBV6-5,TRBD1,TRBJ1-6,CASSVQGPSPLHF,TGTGCCAGCAGTGTACAGGGGCCCTCACCCCTCCACTTT
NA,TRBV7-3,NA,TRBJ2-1,CASSLNAGAYNEQFF,TGTGCCAGCAGCTTAAACGCCGGGGCCTACAATGAGCAGTTCTTC
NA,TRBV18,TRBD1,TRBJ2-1,CASSPDRDEQFF,TGTGCCAGCTCACCCGACAGGGATGAGCAGTTCTTC
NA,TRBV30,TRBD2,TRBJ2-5,CAWTTSGGASTVETQYF,TGTGCCTGGACCACTAGCGGGGGGGCCTCTACCGTAGAGACCCAGTACTTC
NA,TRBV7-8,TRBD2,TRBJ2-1,CASSSRSSGAYNEQFF,TGTGCCAGCAGCTCAAGGTCTAGCGGGGCCTACAATGAGCAGTTCTTC
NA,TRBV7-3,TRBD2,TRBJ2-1,CASRLNPGLATYGEQFF,TGTGCCAGCAGGCTAAACCCGGGACTAGCGACCTACGGTGAGCAGTTCTTC
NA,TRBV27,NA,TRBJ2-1,CASSFSGRSSYNEQFF,TGTGCCAGCAGTTTCAGCGGGCGGAGCTCCTACAATGAGCAGTTCTTC
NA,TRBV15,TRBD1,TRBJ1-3,CATSRETGAGNTIYF,TGTGCCACCAGCAGAGAAACAGGGGCTGGAAACACCATATATTTT
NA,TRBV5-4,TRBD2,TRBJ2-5,CASSPSGTTQETQYF,TGTGCCAGCAGTCCTTCTGGGACTACTCAAGAGACCCAGTACTTC
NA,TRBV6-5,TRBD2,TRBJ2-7,CASSYVGGGRSYEQYF,TGTGCCAGCAGTTACGTTGGGGGAGGGAGGTCCTACGAGCAGTACTTC
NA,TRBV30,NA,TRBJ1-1,CAWSPTGTEAFF,TGTGCCTGGAGTCCCACGGGTACTGAAGCTTTCTTT
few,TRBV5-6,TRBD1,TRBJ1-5,CASSLGTGNQPQHF,TGTGCCAGCAGCTTAGGGACAGGCAATCAGCCCCAGCATTTT
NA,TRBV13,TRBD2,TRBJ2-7,CASSGLAGAISGEQYF,TGTGCCAGCAGCGGCCTAGCGGGAGCAATTTCGGGCGAGCAGTACTTC
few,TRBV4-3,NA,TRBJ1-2,CASSQDSGFGYTF,TGCGCCAGCAGCCAAGATTCAGGGTTCGGCTACACCTTC
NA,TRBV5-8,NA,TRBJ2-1,CATLVGGAHNEQFF,TGTGCCACGCTCGTGGGGGGGGCCCACAATGAGCAGTTCTTC
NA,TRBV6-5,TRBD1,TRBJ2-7,CASSYSQGDSYEQYF,TGTGCCAGCAGTTACTCTCAGGGGGACTCCTACGAGCAGTACTTC
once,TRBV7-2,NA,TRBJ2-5,CASSFTSSHGAQYF,TGTGCCAGCAGCTTTACCTCGAGCCACGGGGCCCAGTACTTC
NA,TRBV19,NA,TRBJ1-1,CASSTPPVFRAEGNTEAFF,TGTGCCAGTAGTACCCCCCCTGTGTTCAGGGCAGAAGGGAACACTGAAGCTTTCTTT
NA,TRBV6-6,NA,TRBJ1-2,CASSAGVYGYTF,TGTGCCAGCAGTGCCGGGGTTTATGGCTACACCTTC
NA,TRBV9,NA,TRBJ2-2,CASSVSPQTGELFF,TGTGCCAGCAGCGTATCCCCTCAGACCGGGGAGCTGTTTTTT
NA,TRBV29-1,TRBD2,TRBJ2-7,CSVRDIAGAYEQYF,TGCAGCGTCAGGGATATCGCGGGAGCCTACGAGCAGTACTTC
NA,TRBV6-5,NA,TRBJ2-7,CASGRGEQYF,TGTGCCAGCGGGAGGGGGGAGCAGTACTTC
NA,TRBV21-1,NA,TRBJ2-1,CASSKACGSVCNEQFF,TGTGCCAGCAGCAAAGCGTGCGGGAGCGTCTGCAATGAGCAGTTCTTC
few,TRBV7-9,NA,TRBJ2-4,CASSSLRTKNIQYF,TGTGCCAGCAGCTCCCTTCGGACTAAAAACATTCAGTACTTC
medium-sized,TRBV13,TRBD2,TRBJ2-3,CASSLGFLAGTDTQYF,TGTGCCAGCAGCTTAGGTTTTCTAGCGGGCACAGATACGCAGTATTTT
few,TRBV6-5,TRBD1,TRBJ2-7,CASSPGTGGYYEQYF,TGTGCCAGCAGCCCCGGGACAGGGGGCTACTACGAGCAGTACTTC
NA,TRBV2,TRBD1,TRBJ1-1,CASSGDRETEAFF,TGTGCCAGCAGTGGGGACAGGGAAACTGAAGCTTTCTTT
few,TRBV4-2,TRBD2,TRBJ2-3,CASSLSTAGDTDTQYF,TGTGCCAGCAGTCTCTCTACGGCGGGGGACACAGATACGCAGTATTTT
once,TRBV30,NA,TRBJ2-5,CAWSLAFQETQYF,TGTGCCTGGAGTTTAGCGTTCCAAGAGACCCAGTACTTC
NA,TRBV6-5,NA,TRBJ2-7,CASSYAGLAAPYEQYF,TGTGCCAGCAGTTACGCCGGACTGGCGGCCCCCTACGAGCAGTACTTC
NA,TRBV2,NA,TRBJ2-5,CASRAQETQYF,TGTGCCAGCAGGGCCCAAGAGACCCAGTACTTC